This T cell receptor (beta chain) was sequenced during a study of neoadjuvant anti-PD-1 for oral cavity cancer. Study information: Patients without progression received a fourth nivolumab dose around day 43, then surgical resection on days 50-56. Study observations and caveats: Post-treatment tumors with larger preexisting clones showed more shrinkage.

This CDR3 has 16 residues. The V gene end was trimmed by 4 bases and the J gene end by 1 base; junction bases not matched to a gene: 6. The germline gives CDR1 SGHNT, CDR2 YYREEE (reference sequence). Tumor libraries mostly used around 4.8 ug genomic DNA, two replicates each. Method: immunoSEQ multiplex PCR; TCRdb's copy keeps in-frame clones and lacks some. Here the sample spans 9,400 or so clones, about 68% being singletons. As regards this clone: Antigen specificity is unknown.

Stage II-IVA oral cavity squamous cell carcinoma was new and untreated by systemic or radiation therapy. The receptor's source is a person aged 35-80 years with oral cavity squamous cell carcinoma. The sample consisted of tumor tissue, taken before nivolumab (anti-PD-1) treatment. The rearrangement joins TRBV5-4 to TRBJ2-3; 10 nucleotides line up with TRBD2. The CDR3: CASSPGGLARTDTQYF. CDR3 sequence (DNA): TGTGCCAGCAGCCCCGGGGGACTAGCGCGCACAGATACGCAGTATTTT.